The clone carrying this T cell receptor (beta chain) turned up a few times. The antigen is unknown. This sample was included in a study of response to subunit inactivated influenza vaccine. General study findings and limits: The authors suggested that few new T cells are recruited per seasonal influenza vaccination.

TCRdb processed the RT-PCR reads anew with MiXCR; each CDR3 protein has one entry. The data show hundreds of thousands of distinct CDR3 sequences, approximately 18% seen once. The CDR3 length is 14 residues. V lost 5 bases to trimming and J lost 2 bases, with 11 bases between them. The germline V gene has CDR1 SGHTA and CDR2 FQGNSA. This clonotype was sampled from a man aged 50 to 59 who received an inactivated influenza vaccine. The chain links TRBV7-2 to TRBJ2-3; D uncertain. This specimen consisted of PBMCs from blood, obtained about 5 days after vaccination. CDR3 amino acids: CASSDRWNTDTQYF. The CDR3 nucleotides read TGTGCCAGCAGCGACCGATGGAACACAGATACGCAGTATTTT.